This is a list of T cell receptor beta chains from one sample in a study of shared clonotypes between healthy human individuals. TCRdb's table, derived via immunoSEQ multiplex PCR, lists solely in-frame clones and lacks some. In the table there are around 990,000 clones, 60% to 85% of which are singletons. Sequenced material: memory CD4+ T cells from PBMCs. The receptor set was obtained from a young man in good health. Some clones in this sample may be carry-over from other donors' samples. Each CDR3 is given with its conserved first and last residue. The order of the fields is D gene, clone size, V gene, J gene, CDR3 DNA, CDR3 protein. A D gene is named only where the DNA matches it firmly. Clone size is shown for a subset of rows, as once, few, many or a class of expanded clone.

TRBD2	-	TRBV28	TRBJ2-7	TGTGCCAGCAGTCCCGCAGGGGCTAGCGGGAGGATGCCCTACGAGCAGTACTTC	CASSPAGASGRMPYEQYF
-	-	TRBV5-1	TRBJ1-1	TGCGCCAGCAGCTTGGAGGGCCGCTTGAACACTGAAGCTTTCTTT	CASSLEGRLNTEAFF
-	-	TRBV15	TRBJ1-1	TGTGCCACCAGCAGAGATTGGGGGGACACTGAAGCTTTCTTT	CATSRDWGDTEAFF
-	-	TRBV27	TRBJ2-6	TGTGCCAGCAGTTTCCAGGGGTTTGGGGCCAACGTCCTGACTTTC	CASSFQGFGANVLTF
-	few	TRBV5-1	TRBJ1-1	TGCGCCAGCAGCACATGGACGGAGAACACTGAAGCTTTCTTT	CASSTWTENTEAFF
TRBD2	few	TRBV5-4	TRBJ2-1	TGTGCCAGCAGCCGGGGAGGGTTCAATGAGCAGTTCTTC	CASSRGGFNEQFF
-	-	TRBV7-9	TRBJ2-5	TGTGCCAGCAGCTCTAAGCGGTCGGCAGGTTCTTACCAAGAGACCCAGTACTTC	CASSSKRSAGSYQETQYF
-	-	TRBV10-3	TRBJ1-5	TGTGCCATCAGTGATAAAGGCAGGGGCAGCAATCAGCCCCAGCATTTT	CAISDKGRGSNQPQHF
-	-	TRBV7-6	TRBJ2-7	TGTGCCAGCAGCTTATCCAGCTCCTACGAGCAGTACTTC	CASSLSSSYEQYF
-	few	TRBV4-2	TRBJ1-1	TGTGCCAGCAGCCAAGGGAGTATGAACACTGAAGCTTTCTTT	CASSQGSMNTEAFF
-	-	TRBV28	TRBJ1-2	TGTGCCAGCAGAACCCCGGGACCGCGGGCGGATGGCTACACCTTC	CASRTPGPRADGYTF
TRBD1	-	TRBV6-1	TRBJ1-1	TGTGCCAGCGGGGGACAGACAAGGACTGAAGCTTTCTTT	CASGGQTRTEAFF
-	-	TRBV10-3	TRBJ2-7	TGTGCCATCAGTGACCTAGCTTACGAGCAGTACTTC	CAISDLAYEQYF
-	-	TRBV4-3	TRBJ1-6	TGCGCCAGCAGCCAAGAAGCTGCAGCTTATAATTCACCCCTCCACTTT	CASSQEAAAYNSPLHF
TRBD1	-	TRBV5-1	TRBJ1-2	TGCGCCAGCAGCTCCGGACAGGGCAACTATGGCTACACCTTC	CASSSGQGNYGYTF
TRBD2	-	TRBV10-2	TRBJ2-5	TGCGCCAGCAGACTAACTAGCGGGAGCGGGGAGACCCAGTACTTC	CASRLTSGSGETQYF
-	-	TRBV7-8	TRBJ2-2	TGTGCCAGCAGAAGAGCAGGGAGCACCGGGGAGCTGTTTTTT	CASRRAGSTGELFF
-	-	TRBV5-1	TRBJ2-1	TGCGCCAGCAGTGAGACGACGATCCCCAGTGAGCAGTTCTTC	CASSETTIPSEQFF
-	-	TRBV5-6	TRBJ1-4	TGTGCCAGCAGTTCCGACGGAGCGGCAACTAATGAAAAACTGTTTTTT	CASSSDGAATNEKLFF
-	many	TRBV5-1	TRBJ2-1	TGCGCCAGCAGCTTAACCGGGAGAGCCGGTAATGAGCAGTTCTTC	CASSLTGRAGNEQFF
-	once	TRBV9	TRBJ2-2	TGTGCCAGCAGTGACCAGGGTCGGTTCGGGGAGCTGTTTTTT	CASSDQGRFGELFF
-	-	TRBV10-3	TRBJ2-7	TGTGCCGTCGGCGGGGTGGTCGGCTCCTACGAGCAGTACTTC	CAVGGVVGSYEQYF
TRBD1	-	TRBV14	TRBJ1-1	TGTGCCAGCAGCCAAGTCGGACAGGGGAGCACTGAAGCTTTCTTT	CASSQVGQGSTEAFF
-	-	TRBV28	TRBJ1-1	TGTGCCAGCCGCCTGGGAACTGGAAACACTGAAGCTTTCTTT	CASRLGTGNTEAFF
-	-	TRBV5-1	TRBJ2-2	TGCGCCAGCAGCTTGGAATTTGTGGGACGGGAGCTGTTTTTT	CASSLEFVGRELFF
TRBD2	-	TRBV11-3	TRBJ2-1	TGTGCCAGCAGCTCCGGGACTAGTACCAATGAGCAGTTCTTC	CASSSGTSTNEQFF
TRBD1	-	TRBV6-1	TRBJ2-1	TGTGCCAGCACTCTCAGCAGGGGGCAGAATGAGCAGTTCTTC	CASTLSRGQNEQFF
-	-	TRBV30	TRBJ1-6	TGTGCCGGGAAAAAGGGATCCCATAATTCACCCCTCCACTTT	CAGKKGSHNSPLHF
-	-	TRBV6-5	TRBJ1-1	TGTGCCAGCAGTTCAACTTATACCACTGAAGCTTTCTTT	CASSSTYTTEAFF
TRBD2	-	TRBV11-2	TRBJ2-1	TGTGCCAGCAGCTTAGAGGGACTACTACAGCAGTTCTTC	CASSLEGLLQQFF
TRBD2	-	TRBV6-5	TRBJ2-5	TGTGCCAGCAGTTCCCGTAAGACTAGCGTGCGGGAGACCCAGTACTTC	CASSSRKTSVRETQYF
-	-	TRBV10-3	TRBJ2-7	TGTGCCATCAGTGCTGCTTCCTACGAGCAGTACTTC	CAISAASYEQYF
TRBD2	-	TRBV11-3	TRBJ2-1	TGTGCCAGCAGCCCAGATGGGACTAGCTCGAATGAGCAGTTCTTC	CASSPDGTSSNEQFF
-	few	TRBV18	TRBJ2-1	TGTGCCAGCTCACGTTCGACAGAAGGGCAGTTCTTC	CASSRSTEGQFF
TRBD1	-	TRBV7-9	TRBJ1-1	TGTGCCAGCAGTCGAAGACAGGACAGGGCTTTCTTT	CASSRRQDRAFF
-	-	TRBV7-9	TRBJ2-7	TGTGCCAGCAGCTATATAAACTACGAGCAGTACTTC	CASSYINYEQYF
-	once	TRBV6-1	TRBJ2-7	TGTGCCAGCAGTTTCCGGCGCTACGAGCAGTACTTC	CASSFRRYEQYF
-	-	TRBV7-8	TRBJ2-7	TGTGCCAGCAGCTTACCAGCCCGGCAGCTCTTGTCCTACGAGCAGTACTTC	CASSLPARQLLSYEQYF
-	-	TRBV18	TRBJ2-7	TGTGCCAGCTCGCCTAGCTCCTACGAGCAGTACTTC	CASSPSSYEQYF
-	-	TRBV7-2	TRBJ2-5	TGTGCCAGCAGCGGACGCCCCGATGAGACCCAGTACTTC	CASSGRPDETQYF
-	-	TRBV2	TRBJ1-1	TGTGCCAGCAGGGGGGAGGTGGCCACTGAAGCTTTCTTT	CASRGEVATEAFF
-	-	TRBV5-1	TRBJ1-4	TGCGCCAGCAGCAGCGGGACAACTAATGAAAAACTGTTTTTT	CASSSGTTNEKLFF
TRBD2	few	TRBV7-3	TRBJ2-2	TGTGCCAGCAGCCTCCTGCAGCGGGAGTCGGGCGGGGAGCTGTTTTTT	CASSLLQRESGGELFF